This T cell receptor beta chain emerged from a study of neurological immune-mediated disorders. The study's findings and limits: While HTLV-1-associated myelopathy showed the greatest TCR clonal expansion, multiple sclerosis showed the least, falling below healthy controls.

From 15-18 subjects, over 170 million TCR-beta sequences were obtained in each sequencing run. TCRdb independently ran MiXCR on the 5' RACE reads; one entry per CDR3 protein. The sample lists approximately 40,000 distinct CDR3 sequences, more than 4.5% seen once, with approximately 8.7% in the top ten. The sample holds many counts of this clonotype. Its antigen remains unidentified. The CDR3 spans 15 residues. Germline V gene data show CDR1 as SGHTA and CDR2 as FQGTGA. V gave up 0 bases and J gave up 4 bases, with 12 bases separating them. This sequence joins TRBV7-3 and TRBJ2-5; tentative D call: TRBD1 (6 bases). This receptor was identified in a man aged 18-30 years in good health. The material sequenced was CD4+ T cells from blood. The CDR3 sequence is CASSLTSGVGETQYF. The CDR3 bases are TGTGCCAGCAGCTTAACCTCAGGGGTTGGAGAGACCCAGTACTTC.